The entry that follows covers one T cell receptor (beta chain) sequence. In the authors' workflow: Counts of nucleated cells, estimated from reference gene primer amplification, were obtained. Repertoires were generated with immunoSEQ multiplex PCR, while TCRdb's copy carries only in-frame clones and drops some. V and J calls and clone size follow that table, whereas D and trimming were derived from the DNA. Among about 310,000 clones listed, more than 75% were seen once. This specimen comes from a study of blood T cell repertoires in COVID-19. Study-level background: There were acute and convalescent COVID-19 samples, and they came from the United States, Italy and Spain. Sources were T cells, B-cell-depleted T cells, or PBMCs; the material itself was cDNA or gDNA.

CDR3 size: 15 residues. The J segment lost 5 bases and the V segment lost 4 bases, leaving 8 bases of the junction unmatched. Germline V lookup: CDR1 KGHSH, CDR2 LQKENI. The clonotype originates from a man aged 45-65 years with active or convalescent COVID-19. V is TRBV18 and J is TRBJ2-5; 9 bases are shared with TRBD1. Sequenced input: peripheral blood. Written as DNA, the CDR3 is TGTGCCAGCTCACTCACAGGGGGCGCGGGGGAGACCCAGTACTTC. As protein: CASSLTGGAGETQYF.